This T cell receptor (beta chain) came from a study of T cell clonality in common variable immunodeficiency. CVID and control samples used equivalent genomic DNA input. Some clones are missing from TCRdb's copy, which holds only in-frame ones; the method was immunoSEQ multiplex PCR. Sampling found 44,000 or so clones, none seen once. This clone showed up many times. Antigen specificity is unknown. With the read ending 3 residues before the CDR3 end, the germline J gene is used to fill in that end. This CDR3 region has 14 residues. In germline, CDR1 is SQVTM, CDR2 ANQGSEA. V was clipped by 6 bases and J by 3 bases; unmatched bases: 4. Study conclusions and caveats: CVID subjects showed higher TCRbeta clonality than healthy controls. Common variable immunodeficiency TCR beta sequences reportedly had fewer deletions and N-nucleotide insertions.

Heparinized whole blood, roughly 5 to 8.5 ml, came from each donor. The chain combines TRBV29-1 with TRBJ2-6; 8 bases are shared with TRBD2. Specimen: peripheral blood mononuclear cells. This TCR was recovered from a person aged 18 to 75 in good health. The sequenced CDR3 bases are TGCAGCGTGGGGAGCGGGGGTGGGGCCAACGTC. Its protein is CSVGSGGGANV. The full CDR3 sequence reads CSVGSGGGANVLTF.